The T cell receptor beta chain described here comes from a study of T cells in Graves' hyperthyroidism and ophthalmopathy. General study findings and limits: In blood, most of the thyroid clonotypes expanded above 0.001 were also present.

RNA transcripts yielded amplified TCR beta CDR3 regions. The HTBI primer set drove a first-round RT-PCR of the TCR CDR3. A single record per CDR3 protein comes from TCRdb applying MiXCR to the multiplex PCR reads. The table has some 620,000 distinct CDR3 sequences, about 17% seen once; the top ten hold approximately 3.8%. The germline V and J ends were trimmed by 3 bases and 9 bases, with 10 bases remaining between them. The CDR3 spans 12 residues. Germline CDR1 reads SGDLS; CDR2 reads YYNGEE. This clonotype showed up just a few times. Its antigen remains unknown. The clonotype comes from a woman in her 30s with Graves' hyperthyroidism. The V gene is TRBV9, the J gene TRBJ2-4; maybe TRBD2 (7 bases). The sequenced sample was blood. Written as DNA, the CDR3 is TGTGCCAGCAGCGAGGGGGGGAGCATTCAGTACTTC. The encoded protein is CASSEGGSIQYF.